These 28 T cell receptor beta chains came from one sample sequenced in a study of immune heterogeneity within non-small cell lung tumors. Multiplex PCR was performed with 32 V and 13 J primers, and it amplified TCR beta CDR3. TCRdb re-analysed the multiplex PCR reads in MiXCR, keeping a single row per CDR3 protein. The sample comprises about 11,000 distinct CDR3 sequences, 25% to 30% of which are singletons, and around 8.1% rests with the top ten. Template was bulk tumor genomic DNA, roughly 650 ng per sample. Several far-apart biopsies were taken per primary tumor during surgery. Curative surgical treatment was performed in patients who had newly diagnosed, untreated non-small cell lung cancer. The sequencing input was lung tumor tissue. Receptors originate from a woman aged 55-75 years with non-small cell lung cancer.

Details on this clonotype: At one end the junction does not follow the germline gene, possibly because of a read error. J is TRBJ1-4 and V is TRBV13; 7 nucleotides match TRBD1. Germline V lookup: CDR1 PRHDT, CDR2 FYEKMQ (reference sequence). CDR3 length: 14 amino acids. The CDR3 protein is CASSPRGPNGKLFF. CDR3 nucleotides: TGTGCCAGCAGCCCGAGGGGGCCCAATGGAAAACTGTTTTTT.

By share, this clonotype ranks as medium-sized. This rearrangement joins TRBV5-1 to TRBJ2-2; D is perhaps TRBD1 or TRBD2 (7 bases each). This CDR3 spans 17 amino acids. V gave up 0 bases and J gave up 3 bases, with 15 bases separating them. Per the germline V gene, CDR1 is SGHRS and CDR2 is YFSETQ. CDR3 sequence: CASSLGRGGSYTGELFF. Written as DNA, the CDR3 is TGCGCCAGCAGCTTGGGCAGGGGGGGCAGTTACACCGGGGAGCTGTTTTTT.

The rearrangement uses TRBV6-4 and TRBJ2-2, with D tentatively TRBD1 (5 bases). V shed 7 bases and J shed 6 bases, with 12 bases lying between them. The V gene's germline CDR1 is MRHNA and CDR2 SNTAGT. This CDR3 has 13 residues. CDR3 in amino acids: CASTMAGSGELFF. Here the CDR3 DNA reads TGTGCCAGCACCATGGCAGGGTCCGGGGAGCTGTTTTTT.

A single count supports this clonotype. A much more abundant neighbour one base away suggests this may be a read error. The V gene is TRBV2, the J gene TRBJ2-2, with TRBD2 identical over 7 bases. Germline CDR1 and CDR2: SNHLY and FYNNEI. The CDR3 is 15 residues long. As DNA, the CDR3 is TGTGCCAACAGTCCCAGGGAGGGAGTTCACGGGGAGCTGTTTTTT. It specifies CANSPREGVHGELFF.

For this clonotype: A read error may produce the germline difference seen at one junction end. The chain links TRBV30 to TRBJ1-2; 9 bases fit TRBD1. This CDR3 is built from 14 residues. In germline, CDR1 is GTSNPN, CDR2 SVGIG (reference sequence). In DNA, the CDR3 is TGTGCCTGGAGTGTACAGGGGGCGAACTATGGCTGCACCTTC. Protein product: CAWSVQGANYGCTF.

This chain uses TRBV24-1 with TRBJ2-1; either TRBD1 or TRBD2 may fit D (5 bases each). CDR3 length equals 14 residues. V lost 5 bases to trimming and J lost 9 bases, with 16 bases between them. Germline CDR1 and CDR2: KGHDR and SFDVKD. The CDR3 protein is CATSAASYRGEQFF. CDR3 DNA: TGTGCCACCAGTGCGGCTAGCTATAGGGGTGAGCAGTTCTTC.

This clonotype counts as medium-sized. In DNA form, the CDR3 reads TGTGCCAGCAGTCTCTCCCGGAGGACGCCCTCCTACAATGAGCAGTTCTTC. It yields the protein CASSLSRRTPSYNEQFF. The chain is built from TRBV28 and TRBJ2-1, with TRBD2 as a possible D gene (5 bases). V lost 5 bases to trimming and J lost 0 bases, with 17 bases between them. CDR3 size: 17 residues. Germline V lookup: CDR1 MDHEN, CDR2 SYDVKM.

Concerning this clonotype: Being one base from a much bigger clone, this may be a read error. V usage is TRBV24-1 and J usage is TRBJ1-4; a weak D match, TRBD1 (5 bases). The CDR3 has 17 residues. Germline CDR1 and CDR2: KGHDR and SFDVKD. CDR3 sequence reads: CSTSDFKRGATNEKLFF. The CDR3 DNA follows: TGTTCCACCAGTGATTTCAAGAGGGGTGCAACTAATGAAAAACTGTTTTTT.

As to this clonotype: A much bigger clone sits one base away, suggesting this may be a read error. V is TRBV25-1 and J is TRBJ1-2, with D unclear. CDR3 length: 15 amino acids. Germline loops: CDR1 MGHDK, CDR2 SYGVNS. V lost 2 bases to trimming and J lost 4 bases, with 14 bases between them. This CDR3 reads CASSEAEGHSYGYTF. In DNA, the CDR3 is TGTGCCAGCAGTGAAGCAGAGGGTCATAGCTATGGCTACACCTTC.

By proportion, this clonotype is medium-sized. The gene calls are TRBV4-2 and TRBJ2-1, with 10 positions matching TRBD2. The CDR3 runs to 15 residues. The trim removed 0 bases at V and 4 bases at J, leaving 0 bases unmatched. CDR1 and CDR2 (germline): LGHNA, YNFKEQ. The DNA for the CDR3 is TGTGCCAGCAGCCAAGAAGCGGGAGGGTACAATGAGCAGTTCTTC. It is translated as CASSQEAGGYNEQFF.

This clonotype was detected a few times. This is likely a read error, given that the CDR3 carries no conserved phenylalanine or tryptophan at its end. The rearrangement links TRBV14 to TRBJ2-7, with D perhaps matching TRBD1 or TRBD2 (5 bases each). Trimming shortened V by 0 bases and J by 6 bases, and 21 bases separated the two germline ends. The CDR3 is 17 amino acids. Germline CDR1 SGHDN, CDR2 FVKESK. The CDR3 loop is CASSQENSRDPPSEQYS. CDR3 bases: TGTGCCAGCAGCCAAGAGAACAGTCGGGACCCCCCAAGCGAGCAGTACTCC.

This clonotype was detected a few times. The chain joins TRBV29-1 to TRBJ1-2; D remains unclear. The CDR3 runs to 13 residues. Trimming removed 0 bases from V and 5 bases from J, with 10 bases in between. Germline CDR1 and CDR2: SQVTM and ANQGSEA. CDR3 region: CSVEDYGGYGYTF. The CDR3 nucleotides are TGCAGCGTTGAAGACTATGGCGGGTATGGCTACACCTTC. The variable domain in full, completed from reference TRBV29-1 and TRBJ1-2, reads SAVISQKPSRDICQRGTSLTIQCQVDSQVTMMFWYRQQPGQSLTLIATANQGSEATYESGFVIDKFPISRPNLTFSTLTVSNMSPEDSSIYLCSVEDYGGYGYTFGSGTRLTVV.

J is TRBJ2-5 and V is TRBV29-1; tentative D call: TRBD2 (7 bases). Germline assignment: CDR1 SQVTM and CDR2 ANQGSEA. The CDR3 loop spans 16 amino acids. Trimming stripped 2 bases from V and 5 bases from J, with 21 bases between. The chain's CDR3 is CSVESIGRGARETQYF. CDR3 bases: TGCAGCGTTGAAAGCATCGGACGGGGGGCCAGGGAGACCCAGTACTTC.

The V gene is TRBV12-3 or TRBV12-4, the J gene TRBJ2-1; the match to TRBD2 covers 7 bases. Unmatched junction bases numbered 13, after V lost 8 bases and J lost 0 bases. The CDR3 runs 17 residues. The CDR3 reads CASQALFGRTSYNEQFF. DNA for the CDR3: TGTGCCAGCCAAGCCCTTTTCGGGAGGACCTCCTACAATGAGCAGTTCTTC.

To note about this clonotype: At one end, the junction sequence differs from germline, possibly due to a read error. The CDR3 region has the DNA TGTGCCAGCAGCTACTGGGGGAAGGTGGATGAGCAGTTATTC. Translating it yields CASSYWGKVDEQLF. J is TRBJ2-1 and V is TRBV6-5, with D possibly being TRBD1 or TRBD2 (5 bases each). The CDR3 is 14 residues long. The V gene's germline CDR1 is MNHEY and CDR2 SVGAGI.

Relative to its sample, this clonotype is medium-sized (0.01 to 0.1%). The V call is TRBV24-1, the J call TRBJ2-3, with TRBD1 identical over 8 bases. Germline lookup yields CDR1 KGHDR and CDR2 SFDVKD. The CDR3 has 14 amino acids. V lost 4 bases to trimming and J lost 6 bases; unmatched junction nucleotides: 5. The CDR3 loop reads CATSETGDRDTQYF. The CDR3 DNA follows: TGTGCCACCAGTGAAACAGGGGACAGGGATACGCAGTATTTT.

As concerns this clonotype: Since no conserved phenylalanine or tryptophan closes the CDR3, a read error is the likely cause. V and J are TRBV24-1 and TRBJ2-5; TRBD1 aligns across 7 bases. The trim removed 3 bases at V and 5 bases at J, leaving 5 bases unmatched. This CDR3 has 14 residues. Germline loops: CDR1 KGHDR, CDR2 SFDVKD. This CDR3 reads CATSDVGGGETQYL. The CDR3 DNA sequence: TGTGCCACCAGTGATGTAGGGGGCGGTGAGACCCAGTACCTC.

This clonotype was counted a few times. This chain's CDR3 is CASRDRGIIGNTIYF. CDR3 nucleotides: TGTGCCAGCAGGGACAGGGGGATAATAGGAAACACCATATATTTT. The rearrangement uses TRBV12-3 or TRBV12-4 and TRBJ1-3; TRBD1 agrees at 10 bases. The J segment lost 4 bases and the V segment lost 6 bases, leaving 6 bases of the junction unmatched. CDR3 length equals 15 residues.

This clonotype counts as medium-sized. This chain uses TRBV20-1 with TRBJ2-2; TRBD1 aligns across 10 bases. The CDR3 is 13 amino acids. CDR1 DFQATT and CDR2 SNEGSKA come from the germline V gene (reference sequence). The V and J ends lost 6 bases and 4 bases, in that order; junction bases with no gene match: 2. The CDR3 reads CSADRGPTGELFF. Here the CDR3 DNA reads TGCAGTGCCGACAGGGGGCCCACCGGGGAGCTGTTTTTT.

For this clonotype: This could be a read error, since a much larger clone is one nucleotide away. V usage is TRBV19 and J usage is TRBJ2-6; perhaps TRBD1 as D (6 bases). Germline V CDR1 and CDR2: LNHDA, SQIVND (reference sequence). The CDR3 runs to 14 residues. The CDR3 DNA follows: TGTGCCAGTACTTTCAGGGGTGGGGCCAACGTCCCGACTTTC. Protein: CASTFRGGANVPTF.

In its sample, this clonotype is medium-sized. This chain connects TRBV11-2 to TRBJ2-7, with 7 bases matching TRBD1. From germline, CDR1 is SGHAT and CDR2 FQNNGV. Germline trimming cut 1 base from V and 7 bases from J; bases unmatched to any gene: 13. The CDR3 runs to 16 residues. The CDR3 loop reads CASSLALFRDREEQYF. The DNA of the CDR3 is TGTGCCAGCAGCTTAGCCCTTTTCCGGGACAGAGAAGAGCAGTACTTC.

This CDR3 is CAWTTGGAYEQYF. CDR3 in DNA: TGTGCCTGGACGACAGGGGGTGCATACGAGCAGTACTTC. The chain has TRBV30 and TRBJ2-7; 9 positions agree with TRBD1. The CDR3 runs to 13 residues. V lost 4 bases to trimming and J lost 4 bases; unmatched junction nucleotides: 5. Per the germline V gene, CDR1 is GTSNPN and CDR2 is SVGIG (reference sequence).

This clonotype showed up just a few times. The rearrangement uses TRBV29-1 and TRBJ1-1, with a tentative D call TRBD1 (6 bases). The CDR3 consists of 14 residues. Trimming stripped 7 bases from V and 4 bases from J, with 19 bases between. CDR1 and CDR2 (germline): SQVTM, ANQGSEA. The CDR3 is CSGLGLGGGTEAFF. Here the CDR3 DNA reads TGCAGCGGCCTTGGTTTGGGAGGGGGCACTGAAGCTTTCTTT.

In its sample, this clonotype was seen a few times. The J gene is TRBJ2-2, the V gene TRBV11-3; TRBD2 aligns across 8 bases. V lost 1 base, J lost 2 bases, and 3 bases stayed unmatched. The CDR3 has 16 amino acids. CDR1 is SGHNT and CDR2 is YENEEA in the germline V gene. CDR3 DNA: TGTGCCAGCAGCTTAGGGGGGACTAGAAACACCGGGGAGCTGTTTTTT. It is translated as CASSLGGTRNTGELFF.

In its sample, this clonotype was seen a few times. The chain links TRBV7-2 to TRBJ2-7; D is perhaps TRBD2 (6 bases). Trimming took off 3 bases at V and 3 bases at J, with 12 bases between the two ends. The germline V gene has CDR1 SGHTA and CDR2 FQGNSA. This CDR3 has 14 residues. CDR3 DNA: TGTGCCAGCAGCTTGGGGCGGGAACACTACGAGCAGTACTTC. It is translated as CASSLGREHYEQYF. Full variable domain (missing parts from reference TRBV7-2 and TRBJ2-7): GAGVSQSPSNKVTEKGKDVELRCDPISGHTALYWYRQSLGQGLEFLIYFQGNSAPDKSGLPSDRFSAERTGGSVSTLTIQRTQQEDSAVYLCASSLGREHYEQYFGPGTRLTVT.

Points on this clonotype: A much larger clone sits a single nucleotide away, making a read error possible. The gene calls are TRBV20-1 and TRBJ2-3; D gene uncertain. Per the germline V gene, CDR1 is DFQATT and CDR2 is SNEGSKA (reference sequence). The CDR3 length is 11 residues. The V gene lost 6 bases and the J gene lost 11 bases, with 15 bases spanning the gap. The CDR3 reads CSARLGHRQYF. The CDR3 nucleotides read TGCAGTGCGAGGTTAGGTCATAGGCAGTATTTT.

In this sample, this clonotype is medium-sized. The chain uses TRBV12-3 or TRBV12-4 and TRBJ2-7, with D unclear. The length of the CDR3 is 14 residues. Trimming removed 1 base at V and 1 base at J, with 8 bases between. This CDR3 is CASSLGGRSYEQYF. The CDR3 coding sequence is TGTGCCAGCAGTTTAGGAGGCAGATCCTACGAGCAGTACTTC.

This clonotype is medium-sized by share. J is TRBJ1-2 and V is TRBV5-8, with D possibly matching TRBD1 (6 bases). Looked up from germline, CDR1 is SGHTS and CDR2 is YDEGEE. The CDR3 is made up of 14 amino acids. V was shortened by 2 bases and J by 3 bases, with 11 bases between the two germline ends. DNA for the CDR3: TGTGCCAGCAGCTTCCCACAGGGCCACTATGGCTACACCTTC. Translated, it gives CASSFPQGHYGYTF.